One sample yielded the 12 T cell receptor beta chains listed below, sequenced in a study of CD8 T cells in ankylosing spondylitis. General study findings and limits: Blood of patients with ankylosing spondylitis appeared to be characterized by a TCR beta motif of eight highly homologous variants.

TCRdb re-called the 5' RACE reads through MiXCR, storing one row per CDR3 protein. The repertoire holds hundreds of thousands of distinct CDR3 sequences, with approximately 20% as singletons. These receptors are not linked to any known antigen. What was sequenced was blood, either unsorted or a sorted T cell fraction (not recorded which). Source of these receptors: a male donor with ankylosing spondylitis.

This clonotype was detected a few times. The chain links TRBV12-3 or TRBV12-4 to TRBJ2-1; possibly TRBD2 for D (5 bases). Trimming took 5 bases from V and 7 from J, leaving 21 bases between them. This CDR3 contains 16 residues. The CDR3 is CASSNASGSIINEQFF. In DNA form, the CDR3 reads TGTGCCAGCAGTAACGCGAGCGGAAGTATAATTAATGAGCAGTTCTTC.

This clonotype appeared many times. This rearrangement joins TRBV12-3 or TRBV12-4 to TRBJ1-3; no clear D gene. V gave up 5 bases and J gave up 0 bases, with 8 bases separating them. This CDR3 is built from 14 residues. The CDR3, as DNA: TGTGCCAGCAGTCCTCCCAACTCTGGAAACACCATATATTTT. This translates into CASSPPNSGNTIYF.

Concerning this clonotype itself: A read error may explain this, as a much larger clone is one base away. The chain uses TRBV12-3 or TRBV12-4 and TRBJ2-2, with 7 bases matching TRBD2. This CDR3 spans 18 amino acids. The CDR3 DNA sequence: TGTGCCCGCAGTTTGGGGCTTTGGGCGGGAGAAGGCACCGGGGAGCTGTTTTTT. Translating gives CARSLGLWAGEGTGELFF.

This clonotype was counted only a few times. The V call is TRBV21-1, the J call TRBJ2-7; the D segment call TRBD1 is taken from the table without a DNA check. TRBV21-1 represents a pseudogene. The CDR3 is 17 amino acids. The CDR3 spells CASSKAMRQGVSYEQYF. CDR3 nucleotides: TGTGCCAGCAGCAAAGCCATGAGACAGGGGGTCTCCTACGAGCAGTACTTC.

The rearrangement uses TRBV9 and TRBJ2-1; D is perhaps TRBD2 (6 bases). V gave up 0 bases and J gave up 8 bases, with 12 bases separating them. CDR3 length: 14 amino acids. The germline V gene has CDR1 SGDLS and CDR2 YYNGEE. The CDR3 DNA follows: TGTGCCAGCAGCGTAGGAGGGAGGAGGGATGAGCAGTTCTTC. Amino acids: CASSVGGRRDEQFF.

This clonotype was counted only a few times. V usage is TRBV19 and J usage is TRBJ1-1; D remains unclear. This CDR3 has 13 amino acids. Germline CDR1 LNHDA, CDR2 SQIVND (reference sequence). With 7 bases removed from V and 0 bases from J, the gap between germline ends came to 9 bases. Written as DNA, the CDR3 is TGTGCCAGTAAGGATGGGATGAACACTGAAGCTTTCTTT. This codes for CASKDGMNTEAFF.

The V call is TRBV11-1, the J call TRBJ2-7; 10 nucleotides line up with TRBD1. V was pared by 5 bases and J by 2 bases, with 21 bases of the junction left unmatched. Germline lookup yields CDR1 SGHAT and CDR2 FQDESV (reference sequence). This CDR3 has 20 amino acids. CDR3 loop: CASSHRQGASIGTDPYEQYF. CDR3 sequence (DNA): TGTGCCAGCAGCCACAGACAGGGGGCGAGTATAGGGACAGACCCCTACGAGCAGTACTTC.

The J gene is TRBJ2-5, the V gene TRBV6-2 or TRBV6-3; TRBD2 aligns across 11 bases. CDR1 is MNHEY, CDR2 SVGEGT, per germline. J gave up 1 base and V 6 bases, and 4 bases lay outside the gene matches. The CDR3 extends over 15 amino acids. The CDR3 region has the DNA TGTGCCAGCAGCGGGCTAGCGGGGGGCCAAGAGACCCAGTACTTC. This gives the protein CASSGLAGGQETQYF.

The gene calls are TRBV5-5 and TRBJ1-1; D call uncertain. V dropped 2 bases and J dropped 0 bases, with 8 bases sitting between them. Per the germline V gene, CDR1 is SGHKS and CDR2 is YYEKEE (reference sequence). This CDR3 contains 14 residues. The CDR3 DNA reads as TGTGCCAGCAGCTTCCGACCCATGAACACTGAAGCTTTCTTT. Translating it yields CASSFRPMNTEAFF.

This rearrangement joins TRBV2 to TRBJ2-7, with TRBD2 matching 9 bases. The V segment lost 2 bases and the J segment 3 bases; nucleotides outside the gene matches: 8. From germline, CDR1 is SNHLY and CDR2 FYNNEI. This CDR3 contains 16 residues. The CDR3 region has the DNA TGTGCCAGCAGTGAATACGCGGGGGGGCCTAACTACGAGCAGTACTTC. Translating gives CASSEYAGGPNYEQYF. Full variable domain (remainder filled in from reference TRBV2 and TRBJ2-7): EPEVTQTPSHQVTQMGQEVILRCVPISNHLYFYWYRQILGQKVEFLVSFYNNEISEKSEIFDDQFSVERPDGSNFTLKIRSTKLEDSAMYFCASSEYAGGPNYEQYFGPGTRLTVT.

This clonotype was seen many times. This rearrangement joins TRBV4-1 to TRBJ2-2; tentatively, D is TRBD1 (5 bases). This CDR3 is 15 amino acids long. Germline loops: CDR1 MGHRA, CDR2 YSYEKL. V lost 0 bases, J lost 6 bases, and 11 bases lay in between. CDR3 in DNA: TGCGCCAGCAGCCAAGAATGGGGCTTATCCGGGGAGCTGTTTTTT. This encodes CASSQEWGLSGELFF.

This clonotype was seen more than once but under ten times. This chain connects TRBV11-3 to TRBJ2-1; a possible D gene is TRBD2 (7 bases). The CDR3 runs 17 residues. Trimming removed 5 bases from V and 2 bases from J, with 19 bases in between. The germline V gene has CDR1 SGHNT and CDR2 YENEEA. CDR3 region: CASSPLSPGGPYNEQFF. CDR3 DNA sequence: TGTGCCAGCAGCCCCCTATCTCCGGGGGGCCCCTACAATGAGCAGTTCTTC. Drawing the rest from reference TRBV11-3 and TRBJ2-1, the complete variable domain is EAGVVQSPRYKIIEKKQPVAFWCNPISGHNTLYWYLQNLGQGPELLIRYENEEAVDDSQLPKDRFSAERLKGVDSTLKIQPAELGDSAVYLCASSPLSPGGPYNEQFFGPGTRLTVL.